This T cell receptor beta chain was captured in a study of long-term antiretroviral therapy in people with HIV. A note on this clone: Its matching antigen is unknown.

Survey-level resolution applied to immunoSEQ assay v3.0. The protocol was immunoSEQ multiplex PCR, while the TCRdb copy is restricted to in-frame clones and leaves out a portion. The table shows more than 20,000 clones, with about 88% occurring only once. V lost 5 bases to trimming and J lost 5 bases; unmatched junction nucleotides: 10. This CDR3 contains 17 residues. Germline V CDR1 and CDR2: SEHNR, FQNEAQ (reference sequence). Study conclusions and caveats: Whichever time point was examined, clones expanded before ART dominated the repertoire. HIV repertoires showed narrower CDR3 length ranges than controls.

This clonotype was obtained from a man in his forties with HIV. Sample: unsorted PBMCs, taken approximately 2.6 years after starting antiretroviral therapy. This chain connects TRBV7-9 to TRBJ2-1; 12 bases map to TRBD2. The CDR3 coding sequence is TGTGCCAGCAGCCCCCGACTAGCGGGAGAGCCTCACAATGAGCAGTTCTTC. Translating gives CASSPRLAGEPHNEQFF.